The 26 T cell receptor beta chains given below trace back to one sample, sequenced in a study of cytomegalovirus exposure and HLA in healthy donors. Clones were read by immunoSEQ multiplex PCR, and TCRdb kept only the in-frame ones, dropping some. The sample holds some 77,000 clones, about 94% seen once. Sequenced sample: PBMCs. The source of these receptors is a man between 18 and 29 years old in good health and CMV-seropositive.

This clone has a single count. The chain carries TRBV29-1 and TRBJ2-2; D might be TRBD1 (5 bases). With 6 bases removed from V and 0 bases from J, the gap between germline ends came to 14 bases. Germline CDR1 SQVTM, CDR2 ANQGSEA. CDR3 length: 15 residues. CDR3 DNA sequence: TGCAGCGTGATAAGGGGAAGCTCGAACACCGGGGAGCTGTTTTTT. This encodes CSVIRGSSNTGELFF.

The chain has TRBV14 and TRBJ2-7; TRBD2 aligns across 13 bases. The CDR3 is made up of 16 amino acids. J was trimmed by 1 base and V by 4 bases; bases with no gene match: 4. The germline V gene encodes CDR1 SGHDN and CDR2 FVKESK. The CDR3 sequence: CASSRTSGSASYEQYF. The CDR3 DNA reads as TGTGCCAGCAGCCGGACTAGCGGGAGCGCTTCCTACGAGCAGTACTTC.

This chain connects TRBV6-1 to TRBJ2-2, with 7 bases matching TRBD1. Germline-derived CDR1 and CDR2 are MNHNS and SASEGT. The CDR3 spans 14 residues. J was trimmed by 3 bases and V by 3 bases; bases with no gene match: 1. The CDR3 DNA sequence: TGTGCCAGCAGTGATCAGGGGGACACCGGGGAGCTGTTTTTT. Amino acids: CASSDQGDTGELFF.

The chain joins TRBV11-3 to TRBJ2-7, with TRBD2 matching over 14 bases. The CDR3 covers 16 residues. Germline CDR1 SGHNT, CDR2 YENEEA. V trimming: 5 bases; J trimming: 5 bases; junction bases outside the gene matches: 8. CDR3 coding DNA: TGTGCCAGCAGCCCGGGACTAGCGGGGGCCCATGACGAGCAGTACTTC. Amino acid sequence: CASSPGLAGAHDEQYF. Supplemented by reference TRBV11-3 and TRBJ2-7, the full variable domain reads EAGVVQSPRYKIIEKKQPVAFWCNPISGHNTLYWYLQNLGQGPELLIRYENEEAVDDSQLPKDRFSAERLKGVDSTLKIQPAELGDSAVYLCASSPGLAGAHDEQYFGPGTRLTVT.

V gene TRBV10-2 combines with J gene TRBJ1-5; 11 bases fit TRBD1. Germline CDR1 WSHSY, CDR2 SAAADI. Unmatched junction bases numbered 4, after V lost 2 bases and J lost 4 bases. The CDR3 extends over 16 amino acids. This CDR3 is CASSEPGTGGNQPQHF. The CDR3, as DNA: TGCGCCAGCAGTGAGCCCGGGACAGGGGGTAATCAGCCCCAGCATTTT.

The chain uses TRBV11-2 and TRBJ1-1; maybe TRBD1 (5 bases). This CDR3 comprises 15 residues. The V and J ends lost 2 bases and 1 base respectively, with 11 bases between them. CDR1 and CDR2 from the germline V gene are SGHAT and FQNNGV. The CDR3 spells CASSLTRQWNTEAFF. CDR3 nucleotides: TGTGCCAGCAGCTTAACCAGACAGTGGAACACTGAAGCTTTCTTT.

The CDR3, as DNA: TGTGCCAGCAGTGGTGGGCTCAGCTCCTACAATGAGCAGTTCTTC. Protein: CASSGGLSSYNEQFF. The chain employs TRBV2 and TRBJ2-1; D not certain. Germline V gene data show CDR1 as SNHLY and CDR2 as FYNNEI. The CDR3 has 15 amino acids. Between the trimmed V and J ends, which lost 4 bases and 0 bases, there was a span of 10 bases.

DNA for the CDR3: TGTGCCAGCCAGGACAGGGGTCTAGCTTTCTTT. This translates into CASQDRGLAFF. The V gene is TRBV2, the J gene TRBJ1-1, with 9 bases matching TRBD1. V shed 8 bases, J shed 10 bases, and the junction held 5 bases outside the gene matches. CDR1 and CDR2 (germline): SNHLY, FYNNEI. CDR3 length: 11 amino acids.

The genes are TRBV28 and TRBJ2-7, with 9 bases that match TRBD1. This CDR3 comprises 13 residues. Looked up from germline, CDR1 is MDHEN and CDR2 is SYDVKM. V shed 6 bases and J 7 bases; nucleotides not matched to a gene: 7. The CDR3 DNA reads TGTGCCAGCAGCCCGGGACAGGGAGATGAGCAGTACTTC. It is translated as CASSPGQGDEQYF.

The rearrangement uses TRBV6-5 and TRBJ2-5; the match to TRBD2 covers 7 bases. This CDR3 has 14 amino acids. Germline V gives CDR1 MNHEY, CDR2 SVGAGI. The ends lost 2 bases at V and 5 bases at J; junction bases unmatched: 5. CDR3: CASSYIREGETQYF. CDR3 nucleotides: TGTGCCAGCAGTTACATCAGGGAGGGCGAGACCCAGTACTTC.

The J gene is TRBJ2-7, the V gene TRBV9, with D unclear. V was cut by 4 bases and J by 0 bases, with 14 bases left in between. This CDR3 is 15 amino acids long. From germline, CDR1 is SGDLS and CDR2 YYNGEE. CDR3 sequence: CASSPKPVFSYEQYF. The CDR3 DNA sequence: TGTGCCAGCAGCCCCAAGCCCGTATTCTCCTACGAGCAGTACTTC.

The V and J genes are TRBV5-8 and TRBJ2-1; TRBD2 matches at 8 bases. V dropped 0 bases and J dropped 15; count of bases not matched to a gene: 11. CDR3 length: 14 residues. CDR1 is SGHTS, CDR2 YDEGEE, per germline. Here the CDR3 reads CASSLGSLERELFF. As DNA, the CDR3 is TGTGCCAGCAGCTTGGGGAGCCTAGAGCGGGAGTTGTTCTTC.

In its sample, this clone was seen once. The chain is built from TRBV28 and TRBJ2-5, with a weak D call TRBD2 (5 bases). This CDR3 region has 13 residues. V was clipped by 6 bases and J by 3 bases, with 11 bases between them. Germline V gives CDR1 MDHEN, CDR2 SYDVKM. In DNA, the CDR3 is TGTGCCAGCAGAGAGTCCGGGAAAGAGACCCAGTACTTC. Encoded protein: CASRESGKETQYF.

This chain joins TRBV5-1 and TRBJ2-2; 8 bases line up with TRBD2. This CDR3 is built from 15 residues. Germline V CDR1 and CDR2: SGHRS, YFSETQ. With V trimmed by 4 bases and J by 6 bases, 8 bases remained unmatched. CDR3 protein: CASSQGGLGAGELFF. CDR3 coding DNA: TGCGCCAGCAGCCAAGGGGGACTAGGGGCCGGGGAGCTGTTTTTT. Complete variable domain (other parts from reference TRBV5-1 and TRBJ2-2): KAGVTQTPRYLIKTRGQQVTLSCSPISGHRSVSWYQQTPGQGLQFLFEYFSETQRNKGNFPGRFSGRQFSNSRSEMNVSTLELGDSALYLCASSQGGLGAGELFFGEGSRLTVL.

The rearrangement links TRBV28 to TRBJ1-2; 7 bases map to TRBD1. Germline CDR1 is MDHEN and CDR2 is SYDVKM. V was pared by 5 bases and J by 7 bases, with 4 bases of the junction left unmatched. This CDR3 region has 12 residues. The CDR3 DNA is TGTGCCAGCAGTGAGACAGGGAGTGGCTACACCTTC. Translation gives CASSETGSGYTF.

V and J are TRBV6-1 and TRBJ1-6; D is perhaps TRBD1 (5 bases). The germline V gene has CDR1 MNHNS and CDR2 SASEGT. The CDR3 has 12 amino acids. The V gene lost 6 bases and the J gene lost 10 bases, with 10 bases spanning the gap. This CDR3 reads CASRSTDSPLHF. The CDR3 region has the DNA TGTGCCAGCAGATCGACAGACTCACCCCTCCACTTT.

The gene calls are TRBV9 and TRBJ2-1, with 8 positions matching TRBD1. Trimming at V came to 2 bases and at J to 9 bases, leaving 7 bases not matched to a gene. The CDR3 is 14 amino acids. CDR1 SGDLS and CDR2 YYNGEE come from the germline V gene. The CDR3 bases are TGTGCCAGCAGCGTTGAAGGACAGGGACCTGAGCAGTTCTTC. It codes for CASSVEGQGPEQFF.

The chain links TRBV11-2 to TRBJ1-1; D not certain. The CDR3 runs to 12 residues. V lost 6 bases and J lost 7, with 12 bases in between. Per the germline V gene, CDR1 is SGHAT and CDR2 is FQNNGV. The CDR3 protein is CASRNAGIEAFF. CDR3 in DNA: TGTGCCAGCAGGAACGCCGGGATTGAAGCTTTCTTT.

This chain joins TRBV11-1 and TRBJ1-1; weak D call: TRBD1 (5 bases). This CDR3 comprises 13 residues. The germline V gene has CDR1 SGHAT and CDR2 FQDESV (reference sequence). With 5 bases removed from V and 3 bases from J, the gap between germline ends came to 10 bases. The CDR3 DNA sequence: TGTGCCAGCAGCGAACAGGCCTACACTGAAGCTTTCTTT. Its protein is CASSEQAYTEAFF.

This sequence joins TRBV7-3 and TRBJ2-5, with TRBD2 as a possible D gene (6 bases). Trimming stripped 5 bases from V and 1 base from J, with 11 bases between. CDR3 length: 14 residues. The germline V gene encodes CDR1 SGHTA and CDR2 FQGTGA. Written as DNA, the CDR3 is TGTGCCAGCAGCCCCGGGAGCCCCCAAGAGACCCAGTACTTC. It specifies CASSPGSPQETQYF.

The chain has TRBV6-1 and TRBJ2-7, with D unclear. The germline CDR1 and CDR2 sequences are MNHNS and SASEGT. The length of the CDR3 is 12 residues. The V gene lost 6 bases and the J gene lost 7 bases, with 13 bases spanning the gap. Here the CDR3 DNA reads TGTGCCAGCAGCCAGGCCAACTGGGAGCAGTACTTC. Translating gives CASSQANWEQYF.

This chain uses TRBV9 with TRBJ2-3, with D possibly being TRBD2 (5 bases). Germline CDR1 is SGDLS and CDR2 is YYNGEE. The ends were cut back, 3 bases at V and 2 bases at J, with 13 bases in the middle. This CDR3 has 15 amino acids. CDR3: CASSDGLMITDTQYF. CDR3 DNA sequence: TGTGCCAGCAGCGATGGACTGATGATCACAGATACGCAGTATTTT.

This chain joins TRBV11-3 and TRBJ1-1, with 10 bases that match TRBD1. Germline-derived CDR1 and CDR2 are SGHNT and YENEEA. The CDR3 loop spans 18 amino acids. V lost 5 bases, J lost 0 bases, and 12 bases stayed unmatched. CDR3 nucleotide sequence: TGTGCCAGCAGCCTAGTGTGGGACAGGGGCCATGTGAACACTGAAGCTTTCTTT. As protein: CASSLVWDRGHVNTEAFF.

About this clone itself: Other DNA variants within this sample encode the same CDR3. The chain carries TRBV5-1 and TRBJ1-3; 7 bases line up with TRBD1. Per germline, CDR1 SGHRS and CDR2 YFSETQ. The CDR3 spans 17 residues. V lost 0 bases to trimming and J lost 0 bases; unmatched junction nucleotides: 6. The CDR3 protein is CASSLGGTARSGNTIYF. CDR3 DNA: TGCGCCAGCAGCTTGGGAGGGACAGCGCGCTCTGGAAACACCATATATTTT.

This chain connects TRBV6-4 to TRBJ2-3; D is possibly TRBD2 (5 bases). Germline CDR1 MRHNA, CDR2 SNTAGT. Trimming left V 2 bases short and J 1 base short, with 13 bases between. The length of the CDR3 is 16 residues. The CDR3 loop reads CASSDTLEGGTDTQYF. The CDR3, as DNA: TGTGCCAGCAGTGACACCCTAGAGGGCGGCACAGATACGCAGTATTTT.

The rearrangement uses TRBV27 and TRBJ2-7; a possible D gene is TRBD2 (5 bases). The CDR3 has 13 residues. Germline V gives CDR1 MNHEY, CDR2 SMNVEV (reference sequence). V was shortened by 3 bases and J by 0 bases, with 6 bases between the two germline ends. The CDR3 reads CASSFGGSYEQYF. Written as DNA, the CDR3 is TGTGCCAGCAGTTTTGGAGGCTCCTACGAGCAGTACTTC.